One and the same sample provided the 27 T cell receptor beta chains below, sequenced in a study of cytomegalovirus exposure and HLA in healthy donors (dated by TCRdb to the late 2010s). Library generation was performed with the immunoSEQ multiplex PCR assay. A mixture of 60 forward primers for TCR Vbeta segments and 13 reverse primers for TCR Jbeta segments was used in the multiplex PCR. As stored in TCRdb, this immuneACCESS dataset retains in-frame rearrangements with V and J assigned. A fraction of the clones does not appear; measured against another copy, unresolved V genes explain less than half of the discrepancy, and the remainder lacks a known reason. The sample table lists roughly 200,000 clones, about 9% of them with a count of one. The ten biggest clones cover approximately 1.3% of the sample. Sequencing was performed on PBMCs. Source of these receptors: a woman in her 30s in good health and CMV-seropositive.

This clone has more than one count but fewer than ten. This sequence joins TRBV5-8 and TRBJ2-7; D is uncertain. The CDR3 consists of 14 residues. V was pared by 0 bases and J by 0 bases, with 7 bases between. Germline V gene lookup returns CDR1 SGHTS and CDR2 YDEGEE. The CDR3 DNA reads as TGTGCCAGCAGCTTGGACCCGGTCTCCTACGAGCAGTACTTC. It translates to CASSLDPVSYEQYF.

The chain carries TRBV29-1 and TRBJ2-7, with 9 bases fitting TRBD2. The V gene end was trimmed by 2 bases and the J gene end by 5 bases; junction bases not matched to a gene: 7. The CDR3 is 14 amino acids. The germline V gene encodes CDR1 SQVTM and CDR2 ANQGSEA. DNA for the CDR3: TGCAGCGTTGAACCCCTAGCGGGACTCGACGAGCAGTACTTC. Translating gives CSVEPLAGLDEQYF.

V usage is TRBV27 and J usage is TRBJ2-5, with D possibly matching TRBD2 (5 bases). Trimming stripped 6 bases from V and 0 bases from J, with 11 bases between. Germline CDR1 is MNHEY and CDR2 is SMNVEV (reference sequence). The CDR3 covers 14 residues. The CDR3 sequence is CASRRVLYQETQYF. CDR3 bases: TGTGCCAGCAGGCGGGTCTTGTACCAAGAGACCCAGTACTTC.

This clone has only a few counts. Other DNA variants within this sample encode the same CDR3. This sequence joins TRBV19 and TRBJ1-1; maybe TRBD1 (5 bases). Between the trimmed V and J ends, which lost 3 bases and 1 base, there was a span of 9 bases. The V gene's germline CDR1 is LNHDA and CDR2 SQIVND (reference sequence). This CDR3 contains 14 residues. The CDR3 bases are TGTGCCAGTAGTATCCAGGGTGGGAACACTGAAGCTTTCTTT. Translating it yields CASSIQGGNTEAFF.

In this sample, this clone turned up a few times. J is TRBJ2-5 and V is TRBV29-1; 8 bases agree with TRBD1. V lost 5 bases to trimming and J lost 1 base; unmatched junction nucleotides: 3. The CDR3 loop spans 13 amino acids. CDR1 is SQVTM and CDR2 is ANQGSEA in the germline V gene. This CDR3 is CSVHRGFQETQYF. The CDR3 DNA reads as TGCAGCGTTCACAGGGGGTTCCAAGAGACCCAGTACTTC.

The chain has TRBV5-1 and TRBJ2-7, with unresolved D. In germline, CDR1 is SGHRS, CDR2 YFSETQ. The CDR3 is made up of 14 amino acids. V was cut by 2 bases and J by 2 bases, with 11 bases left in between. The CDR3 coding sequence is TGCGCCAGCAGCTTCTACCACCCTACCTACGAGCAGTACTTC. This sequence encodes CASSFYHPTYEQYF.

This clone was seen only a few times. The CDR3 DNA is TGTGCCAGCAGTGCAAGTTGGGGGCGGTTCGATGAAAAACTGTTTTTT. It translates to CASSASWGRFDEKLFF. This chain links TRBV9 with TRBJ1-4; possible D gene TRBD1, 6 bases. Germline CDR1 SGDLS, CDR2 YYNGEE. V was pared by 5 bases and J by 6 bases, with 20 bases between. The CDR3 is 16 residues long. The whole variable domain, remainder taken from reference TRBV9 and TRBJ1-4, is DSGVTQTPKHLITATGQRVTLRCSPRSGDLSVYWYQQSLDQGLQFLIQYYNGEERAKGNILERFSAQQFPDLHSELNLSSLELGDSALYFCASSASWGRFDEKLFFGSGTQLSVL.

The CDR3 DNA sequence: TGTGCCTGGAGTGCTCGGGTAGGCGGAAACTACGAGCAGTACTTC. Its translation is CAWSARVGGNYEQYF. The V and J genes are TRBV30 and TRBJ2-7; the D is unclear. This CDR3 is 15 amino acids long. The V gene's germline CDR1 is GTSNPN and CDR2 SVGIG (reference sequence). The V end was cut by 1 base, the J end by 3 bases, with 16 bases between.

The chain recombines TRBV10-3 with TRBJ2-5; perhaps TRBD1 as D (6 bases). CDR1 is ENHRY, CDR2 SYGVKD, per germline. Between the trimmed V and J ends, which lost 5 bases and 4 bases, there was a span of 14 bases. The CDR3 sequence is 14 residues long. The CDR3, as DNA: TGTGCCATCAGTAAAAGGACAGAATCAGAGACCCAGTACTTC. It codes for CAISKRTESETQYF.

This clone turned up a few times. This chain joins TRBV6-5 and TRBJ1-1; possibly TRBD1 for D (5 bases). Germline CDR1 reads MNHEY; CDR2 reads SVGAGI. V was shortened by 7 bases and J by 5 bases, with 17 bases between the two germline ends. The CDR3 covers 14 residues. This chain's CDR3 is CASTRDGQQTEAFF. CDR3 sequence (DNA): TGTGCCAGCACCCGAGACGGACAACAGACTGAAGCTTTCTTT.

V and J are TRBV18 and TRBJ1-2, with 7 bases fitting TRBD1. The J segment lost 4 bases and the V segment lost 0 bases, leaving 5 bases of the junction unmatched. The CDR3 has 15 residues. Germline assignment: CDR1 KGHSH and CDR2 LQKENI. The DNA of the CDR3 is TGTGCCAGCTCACCACCAAAGGGGGCGGGCTATGGCTACACCTTC. Translated: CASSPPKGAGYGYTF.

This chain connects TRBV25-1 to TRBJ2-7; D is unclear. The V end was cut by 4 bases, the J end by 1 base, with 2 bases between. The CDR3 spans 11 residues. The germline V gene has CDR1 MGHDK and CDR2 SYGVNS. CDR3 in amino acids: CASSASYEQYF. CDR3 coding DNA: TGTGCCAGCAGTGCTTCCTACGAGCAGTACTTC.

This clone came up a few times. V is TRBV30 and J is TRBJ1-1; TRBD1 agrees at 8 bases. The CDR3 extends over 13 amino acids. The V segment lost 8 bases and the J segment 4 bases; nucleotides outside the gene matches: 9. Germline loops: CDR1 GTSNPN, CDR2 SVGIG (reference sequence). CDR3 in amino acids: CASSGQGGTEAFF. In DNA, the CDR3 is TGTGCCAGCTCCGGACAGGGTGGCACTGAAGCTTTCTTT. The entire variable domain, with the rest obtained from reference TRBV30 and TRBJ1-1, is as follows: SQTIHQWPATLVQPVGSPLSLECTVEGTSNPNLYWYRQAAGRGLQLLFYSVGIGQISSEVPQNLSASRPQDRQFILSSKKLLLSDSGFYLCASSGQGGTEAFFGQGTRLTVV.

This clone was counted a few times. The gene calls are TRBV6-1 and TRBJ1-1; no reliable D call. The germline CDR1 and CDR2 sequences are MNHNS and SASEGT. V was clipped by 4 bases and J by 0 bases, with 12 bases between them. The CDR3 length is 15 residues. CDR3 protein: CASSVTGNMNTEAFF. The CDR3 region has the DNA TGTGCCAGCAGTGTGACGGGAAACATGAACACTGAAGCTTTCTTT.

This clone was detected only a few times. This chain links TRBV5-6 with TRBJ2-1; possibly TRBD2 for D (5 bases). This CDR3 contains 12 residues. From germline, CDR1 is SGHDT and CDR2 YYEEEE. The V gene lost 3 bases and the J gene lost 9 bases, with 10 bases spanning the gap. CDR3 nucleotides: TGTGCCAGCAGCTCCCGACGGGGTGAGCAGTTCTTC. It is translated as CASSSRRGEQFF.

The chain joins TRBV29-1 to TRBJ1-2; TRBD1 matches 9 bases. This CDR3 spans 12 amino acids. V was pared by 6 bases and J by 2 bases, with 1 base of the junction left unmatched. Germline CDR1 reads SQVTM; CDR2 reads ANQGSEA. The CDR3 is CSVGQGNYGYTF. The CDR3 bases are TGCAGCGTCGGACAGGGGAACTATGGCTACACCTTC.

J is TRBJ2-3 and V is TRBV27, with 10 bases fitting TRBD1. The CDR3 has 16 amino acids. Germline V gene lookup returns CDR1 MNHEY and CDR2 SMNVEV (reference sequence). The junction had 5 bases not matched to a gene; V was cut back by 4 bases and J by 1 base. This CDR3 reads CASSSAGTGGTDTQYF. DNA for the CDR3: TGTGCCAGCAGTTCAGCCGGGACAGGGGGCACAGATACGCAGTATTTT.

The V gene is TRBV13, the J gene TRBJ2-3; 7 positions match TRBD2. Germline assignment: CDR1 PRHDT and CDR2 FYEKMQ (reference sequence). V shed 1 base and J 5 bases; nucleotides not matched to a gene: 3. The CDR3 covers 14 residues. CDR3 nucleotides: TGTGCCAGCAGCTTAGAAGCGGGGTTAGATACGCAGTATTTT. Its protein product is CASSLEAGLDTQYF.

Worth noting for this clone: Within the sample, other DNA sequences also encode this same CDR3. The chain carries TRBV20-1 and TRBJ1-2, with D perhaps matching TRBD1 (5 bases). The germline V gene has CDR1 DFQATT and CDR2 SNEGSKA (reference sequence). The V end was cut by 3 bases, the J end by 6 bases, with 8 bases between. The CDR3 length is 11 residues. CDR3 loop: CSARQGNGYTF. CDR3 nucleotides: TGCAGTGCTAGGCAGGGTAATGGCTACACCTTC.

This sequence joins TRBV6-1 and TRBJ2-3, with 11 bases that match TRBD2. From germline, CDR1 is MNHNS and CDR2 SASEGT. The V and J ends lost 11 bases and 5 bases, in that order; junction bases with no gene match: 9. This CDR3 region has 14 residues. For the CDR3, the DNA is TGTGCCGGGGGACTAGCGGATCGGGGAGATACGCAGTATTTT. Translation gives CAGGLADRGDTQYF.

This clone was found a few times. The genes are TRBV27 and TRBJ1-2, with 9 bases fitting TRBD1. The CDR3 spans 15 residues. Trimming cost V 4 bases and J 6 bases; bases outside gene matches: 9. CDR1 and CDR2 (germline): MNHEY, SMNVEV (reference sequence). CDR3 DNA sequence: TGTGCCAGCAGTTATGGGAACAGGGGGCATAATGGCTACACCTTC. This encodes CASSYGNRGHNGYTF.

This clone was seen a few times. The chain carries TRBV6-5 and TRBJ1-1; D might be TRBD1 (5 bases). CDR3 length equals 13 residues. Trimming shortened V by 8 bases and J by 7 bases, and 17 bases separated the two germline ends. The germline CDR1 and CDR2 sequences are MNHEY and SVGAGI. This CDR3 is CASLPDRGSEAFF. Here the CDR3 DNA reads TGTGCCAGCCTTCCCGATAGGGGAAGTGAAGCTTTCTTT.

About this clone itself: This same CDR3 is encoded by further DNA sequences in the sample. This chain uses TRBV30 with TRBJ2-7; TRBD2 aligns across 7 bases. CDR1 is GTSNPN, CDR2 SVGIG, per germline (reference sequence). This CDR3 contains 13 residues. Losses at the gene ends were 5 bases for V and 4 bases for J; bases not matched to a gene: 8. This CDR3 is CAWAGGIAYEQYF. In DNA, the CDR3 is TGTGCCTGGGCCGGGGGGATTGCATACGAGCAGTACTTC.

V is TRBV30 and J is TRBJ2-1, with D possibly matching TRBD2 (6 bases). Between the trimmed V and J ends, which lost 2 bases and 4 bases, there was a span of 12 bases. In germline, CDR1 is GTSNPN, CDR2 SVGIG (reference sequence). This CDR3 is built from 14 residues. This CDR3 is CAWSPRGGYNEQFF. CDR3 bases: TGTGCCTGGAGTCCCCGGGGAGGTTACAATGAGCAGTTCTTC.

The V gene is TRBV9, the J gene TRBJ2-2, with 7 bases fitting TRBD1. Germline CDR1 reads SGDLS; CDR2 reads YYNGEE. V lost 4 bases and J lost 7; bases outside the gene matches: 19. This CDR3 spans 18 amino acids. This chain's CDR3 is CASSPPLTGTAKDGELFF. The CDR3 bases are TGTGCCAGCAGCCCCCCCCTGACCGGGACAGCTAAAGACGGGGAGCTGTTTTTT.

The rearrangement joins TRBV2 to TRBJ1-4, with a possible D match to TRBD1 (6 bases). V was cut by 8 bases and J by 7 bases, with 11 bases left in between. The germline V gene encodes CDR1 SNHLY and CDR2 FYNNEI. The CDR3 contains 12 residues. The CDR3 region has the DNA TGTGCCAGCGGCACAGGGCCTGAAAAACTGTTTTTT. Translation: CASGTGPEKLFF.

The gene calls are TRBV19 and TRBJ1-5; no definite D call. The V end lost 8 bases, the J end lost 3 bases, and 11 bases lay between the germline ends. This CDR3 is 13 amino acids long. Germline values: CDR1 LNHDA, CDR2 SQIVND (reference sequence). The CDR3, as DNA: TGTGCCAGTTCGCAGGTTAACAATCAGCCCCAGCATTTT. Residues: CASSQVNNQPQHF.